This T cell receptor (beta chain) was recorded in a study of blood T cell repertoires in COVID-19. The wider study: Both acute and convalescent COVID-19 samples were obtained from the United States, Italy and Spain. PBMCs, B-cell-depleted T cells, or T cells were the source of the cDNA or gDNA that made up the material.

Germline CDR1 is KGHSH and CDR2 is LQKENI. This CDR3 has 16 amino acids. V was clipped by 3 bases and J by 6 bases; unmatched bases: 9. Original processing methods: Estimated nucleated cell counts came from reference gene primer amplification. Assay used: immunoSEQ multiplex PCR; TCRdb lists only in-frame clones, some missing. V, J and clone size are taken as reported in that table, and D and trimming were inferred from the DNA itself. The table includes 150,000 to 200,000 clones, 65% to 80% detected once. Material for sequencing was peripheral blood. The chain combines TRBV18 with TRBJ2-2; 8 positions match TRBD2. This clonotype originated in a man in his fifties or sixties who had recovered from COVID-19. The CDR3 is CASSPPGRGGPGELFF. The CDR3 bases are TGTGCCAGCTCACCCCCCGGGAGGGGCGGTCCCGGGGAGCTGTTTTTT.